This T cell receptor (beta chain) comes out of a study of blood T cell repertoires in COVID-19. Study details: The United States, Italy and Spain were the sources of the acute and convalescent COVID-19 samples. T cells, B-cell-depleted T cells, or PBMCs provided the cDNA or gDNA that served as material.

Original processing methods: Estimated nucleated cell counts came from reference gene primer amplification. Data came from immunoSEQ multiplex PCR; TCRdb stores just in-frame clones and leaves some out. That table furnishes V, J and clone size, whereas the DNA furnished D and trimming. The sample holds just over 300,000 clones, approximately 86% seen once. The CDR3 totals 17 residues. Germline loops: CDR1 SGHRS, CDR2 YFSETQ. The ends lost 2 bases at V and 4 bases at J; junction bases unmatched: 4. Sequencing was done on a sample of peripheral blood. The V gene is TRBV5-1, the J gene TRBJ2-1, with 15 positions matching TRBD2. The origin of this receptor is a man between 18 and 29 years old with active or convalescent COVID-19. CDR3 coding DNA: TGCGCCAGCAGCTTAGGGACTAGCGGGGGGCCATACAATGAGCAGTTCTTC. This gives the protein CASSLGTSGGPYNEQFF.